This T cell receptor beta chain was identified in a study of radiation and T cells in renal cell carcinoma. Turning to the study itself: Nephrectomy followed 15 Gy stereotactic body radiation by 4 weeks.

The assay was immunoSEQ multiplex PCR, and TCRdb's table has in-frame clones only and misses some. The sample yields about 130,000 clones, 88% seen once. Between the trimmed V and J ends, which lost 1 base and 5 bases, there was a span of 12 bases. This CDR3 is built from 15 residues. Per germline, CDR1 SGHDN and CDR2 FVKESK. The time point was: blood 2 weeks post-SBRT. This sample's treatment: 15 Gy SBRT to primary tumor, nephrectomy 4 weeks later. Radiation-treated patients gave blood at baseline, week 2 and week 4. The patient's renal cell carcinoma had clear cell pathology. The chain employs TRBV14 and TRBJ2-1; possibly TRBD2 for D (5 bases). The sample here was blood, taken from a patient whose treatment included radiotherapy and nephrectomy. This sequence was found in a woman between 70 and 85 years old with renal cell carcinoma. The CDR3 nucleotides read TGTGCCAGCAGCCAAGTAGGGCTAGCCAACAATGAGCAGTTCTTC. Translated: CASSQVGLANNEQFF.